Listed below are T cell receptor beta chains from one sample, sequenced in a study of blood T cell repertoires in COVID-19. Clones were sequenced by immunoSEQ multiplex PCR, and TCRdb holds only the in-frame ones, with some missing. This repertoire shows about 100,000 clones, around three quarters found once; its top ten account for roughly 8.4%. The sequenced sample was peripheral blood. These receptors all stem from a man between 45 and 60 years old who had recovered from COVID-19. The CDR3 runs from the conserved cysteine through the conserved F or W. The D gene is left open where the match is weak. Size tells how often a clone was seen (once, few, many) or the class of an expanded clone, and some rows leave it out.

cdr3_nt cdr3_aa d_call clone_size j_call v_call
TGTGCCAGCAGCTCAGGGGACAGGGTAAAAACAGATACGCAGTATTTT CASSSGDRVKTDTQYF TRBD1 NA TRBJ2-3 TRBV11-3
TGTGCCAGCAGTTTTTACGCAAGGACAGGGGGCGCGGATGGCTACACCTTC CASSFYARTGGADGYTF TRBD1 NA TRBJ1-2 TRBV27
TGTGCCAGTTGCCGAACAGGGAACTCCTACGAGCAGTACTTC CASCRTGNSYEQYF NA few TRBJ2-7 TRBV19
TGTGCCAGCAGTGACTACCTTGACAGGGGGCCTTTTCCCCTATATGGCTACACCTTC CASSDYLDRGPFPLYGYTF TRBD1 few TRBJ1-2 TRBV6-4
TGTGCCAGCAGCTTAACTAGCGGGCCCTACGAGCAGTACTTC CASSLTSGPYEQYF TRBD2 NA TRBJ2-7 TRBV11-3
TGTGCCAGCAGCTTAGTTCCGGGACAGGGCACGAAGACCCAGTACTTC CASSLVPGQGTKTQYF TRBD1 NA TRBJ2-5 TRBV7-2
TGTGCCAGCAGCTCCGGGACAGACCTAAGCTACACCTTC CASSSGTDLSYTF TRBD1 NA TRBJ1-2 TRBV7-3
TGTGCCAGCAGTTTATCCGTTGGAAACACCATATATTTT CASSLSVGNTIYF NA NA TRBJ1-3 TRBV12-3/TRBV12-4
TGTGCCACCGCCCGGGGAGGGAGCACAGATACGCAGTATTTT CATARGGSTDTQYF TRBD2 NA TRBJ2-3 TRBV10-3
TGTGCCAGCAGTTTAGGCCCGGGGGACATTCAGTACTTC CASSLGPGDIQYF NA NA TRBJ2-4 TRBV12-3/TRBV12-4
TGTGCCAGCAGTCCCCGGGACAGGGTCTACAATGAGCAGTTCTTC CASSPRDRVYNEQFF TRBD1 few TRBJ2-1 TRBV25-1
TGTGCCAGCAAGGGGGTTACGTCCAGCGGGGCCAATCAGCCCCAGCATTTT CASKGVTSSGANQPQHF NA NA TRBJ1-5 TRBV7-9
TGTGCCAGCAGTTACGGAGGGACCTCTGGAAACACCATATATTTT CASSYGGTSGNTIYF NA NA TRBJ1-3 TRBV6-5
TGTGCCAGTACACGACAGGGTTATGAAAAACTGTTTTTT CASTRQGYEKLFF TRBD1 few TRBJ1-4 TRBV28
TGTGCCAGCAGCTTAGGGGGCTCGGGGGCCAACGTCCTGACTTTC CASSLGGSGANVLTF TRBD1 NA TRBJ2-6 TRBV28
TGCGTCAGCAGCCAAGGCCAGGGTTCCTACAATGAGCAGTTCTTC CVSSQGQGSYNEQFF NA NA TRBJ2-1 TRBV4-1
TGTGCCAGCAGCCTCACCTCAGAAGGAGAAGAAAAACTGTTTTTT CASSLTSEGEEKLFF NA NA TRBJ1-4 TRBV27
TGTGCCAGTAGTACGACACCGGGACTTAATGAAAAACTGTTTTTT CASSTTPGLNEKLFF NA NA TRBJ1-4 TRBV19
TGTGCCAGCAGGGGACAGGGCACAGATACGCAGTATTTT CASRGQGTDTQYF TRBD1 once TRBJ2-3 TRBV28
TGTGCCAGCAGCTTATTGCGGGGGGGCGGAAATGAGCAGTTCTTC CASSLLRGGGNEQFF TRBD2 NA TRBJ2-1 TRBV11-2
TGCGCCAGCAGCTTGAGTCCGGTTTTGGGCAATCAGCCCCAGCATTTT CASSLSPVLGNQPQHF NA once TRBJ1-5 TRBV5-1
TGTGCCAGTAGTATCCGGGCAGGGGACGGGGAGCAGTACTTC CASSIRAGDGEQYF NA NA TRBJ2-7 TRBV19
TGTGCCAGCAAAACAGGGCCTTCCTACGAGCAGTACTTC CASKTGPSYEQYF NA NA TRBJ2-7 TRBV6-5
TGTGCCAGCGCCTCAGCTTACAGGGTCGAAGAAAACATTCAGTACTTC CASASAYRVEENIQYF NA NA TRBJ2-4 TRBV6-6
TGTGCCAGCAGTTTACAGGGATACACCGGGGAGCTGTTTTTT CASSLQGYTGELFF NA NA TRBJ2-2 TRBV28
TGTGCCAGCAGCCAAGAATTAGTGTACTCTGGAAACACCATATATTTT CASSQELVYSGNTIYF NA NA TRBJ1-3 TRBV4-2
TGTGCCAGCAGCCTAGTTTCGACAGGGATTACTGAAGCTTTCTTT CASSLVSTGITEAFF TRBD1 NA TRBJ1-1 TRBV27
TGTGCCAGCAGTGAAGGACTATCGGGAGAGACCCAGTACTTC CASSEGLSGETQYF NA NA TRBJ2-5 TRBV2
TGTGCCTGGAGTCCCGGGACAGGGACCTACACTGAAGCTTTCTTT CAWSPGTGTYTEAFF TRBD1 NA TRBJ1-1 TRBV30